This TCR beta chain was identified during a study of tumor-infiltrating lymphocytes in localized non-small cell lung cancer. Across the whole study: Resected tumor was paired with non-adjacent uninvolved lung from the same patient. Findings and limits, study-wide: IM1 and IM2 tumors showed no difference in T-cell fraction.

Repertoires were generated with immunoSEQ multiplex PCR, while TCRdb's copy carries only in-frame clones and drops some. The sample carries approximately 9,500 clones, about 80% recorded once. Note on this clone: Its matching antigen is unknown.

The receptor was derived from a human donor with non-small cell lung cancer. Material: uninvolved lung tissue not adjacent to the tumor.

CDR3 nucleotide sequence: TGCAGCGTCCAAGTCCAGCGGGAATACTACGAGCAGTACTTC. Translation: CSVQVQREYYEQYF. The chain combines TRBV29-1 with TRBJ2-7, with 7 bases identical to TRBD2. The germline V gene encodes CDR1 SQVTM and CDR2 ANQGSEA. V was clipped by 6 bases and J by 3 bases; unmatched bases: 11. The CDR3 has 14 amino acids.